This is a list of T cell receptor beta chains from one sample in a study of shared clonotypes between healthy human individuals. Profiled with immunoSEQ multiplex PCR; TCRdb holds only in-frame clones, not every one. There are some 200,000 clones in the sample; just under 95% occur only once, and approximately 0.07% lies in the top ten. The sample comprised naive CD4+ T cells sorted from blood. These receptors all come from a woman aged 25 to 39 in good health. CDR3s include the opening cysteine and the closing phenylalanine or tryptophan. Each record gives: clone size, J gene, D gene, V gene, CDR3 DNA, CDR3 protein. D genes are given only for firm matches. Clone size is given for some rows only: seen once, a few or many times, or a class if the clone is expanded.

abundance: NA
j_gene: TRBJ1-5
d_gene: NA
v_gene: TRBV28
CDR3nt: TGTGCCAGCAGTTTAAGCCGTATCCACCAGCCCCAGCATTTT
CDR3aa: CASSLSRIHQPQHF

abundance: NA
j_gene: TRBJ2-7
d_gene: NA
v_gene: TRBV28
CDR3nt: TGTGCCAGCAGTCCTTTCGAAGACCGGCGCGGGCAGTACTTC
CDR3aa: CASSPFEDRRGQYF

abundance: NA
j_gene: TRBJ1-1
d_gene: TRBD1
v_gene: TRBV18
CDR3nt: TGTGCCAGCTCACCCGGGACAGTCCTCATGAACACTGAAGCTTTCTTT
CDR3aa: CASSPGTVLMNTEAFF

abundance: NA
j_gene: TRBJ1-2
d_gene: NA
v_gene: TRBV27
CDR3nt: TGTGCCAGCAGAACCCAGGACGGTATCTATGGCTACACCTTC
CDR3aa: CASRTQDGIYGYTF

abundance: NA
j_gene: TRBJ1-2
d_gene: TRBD1
v_gene: TRBV2
CDR3nt: TGTGCCAGCAGTTACCGGACAGGGGGCTACGGCTACACCTTC
CDR3aa: CASSYRTGGYGYTF

abundance: once
j_gene: TRBJ1-1
d_gene: NA
v_gene: TRBV11-3
CDR3nt: TGTGCCAGCAGAGGGGGGAACACTGAAGCTTTCTTT
CDR3aa: CASRGGNTEAFF

abundance: few
j_gene: TRBJ1-2
d_gene: NA
v_gene: TRBV2
CDR3nt: TGTGCCAGCAGTGTTAAGGAAGTCAACTATGGCTACACCTTC
CDR3aa: CASSVKEVNYGYTF

abundance: NA
j_gene: TRBJ2-5
d_gene: TRBD2
v_gene: TRBV18
CDR3nt: TGTGCCAGCTCACTAACCCTAGCGGGAGGGGAGACCCAGTACTTC
CDR3aa: CASSLTLAGGETQYF

abundance: NA
j_gene: TRBJ1-5
d_gene: NA
v_gene: TRBV27
CDR3nt: TGTGCCAGCAGTTTCCATCCCAGGGGAAACAATCAGCCCCAGCATTTT
CDR3aa: CASSFHPRGNNQPQHF

abundance: NA
j_gene: TRBJ1-4
d_gene: NA
v_gene: TRBV11-2
CDR3nt: TGTGCCAGCAGCTTAGTGGGGGGCACTAATGAAAAACTGTTTTTT
CDR3aa: CASSLVGGTNEKLFF